This TCR beta chain was obtained from a study of shared clonotypes between healthy human individuals. Study summary: Plates per donor: three CD4 naive, three CD4 memory, two CD8 naive, one CD8 memory.

The authors combined CD45RO+ cells with CCR7-negative CD45RA+ TemRA cells as CD8 memory. Germline assignment: CDR1 DFQATT and CDR2 SNEGSKA (reference sequence). Deletions cut 3 bases from V and 10 bases from J, with 10 bases between. The CDR3 is made up of 11 amino acids. This table comes from immunoSEQ multiplex PCR, and its TCRdb copy is limited to in-frame clones, with some not included. The table records roughly 400,000 clones, about 96% of them present only once. V gene TRBV20-1 combines with J gene TRBJ2-1; D remains ambiguous. The specimen was memory CD8+ T cells sorted from blood. Subset in this sample: CD45RO+ cells pooled with CCR7-negative TemRA cells. This TCR was sampled from a man between 25 and 39 years old in good health. As DNA, the CDR3 is TGCAGTGCTAGGGGCCAGCCGGAGCAGTTCTTC. The encoded protein is CSARGQPEQFF.